This T cell receptor (beta chain) was sequenced during a study of neurological immune-mediated disorders (dated by TCRdb to between 2017 and 2020). General notes on the study: Among the 34 multiple sclerosis patients, 31 had relapsing-remitting MS and 3 had secondary progressive MS. The study compared peripheral blood TCR-beta repertoires of HTLV-I-associated myelopathy (HAM/TSP) patients, multiple sclerosis patients and healthy controls using UMI-based sequencing. Longitudinal samples, technical triplicates and paired sorted CD4+ and CD8+ T-cell subsets, alongside PBMC samples, were included among the approximately 110 TCR-beta libraries. The cohort was made up of approximately 69 subjects, consisting of around 14 HAM/TSP patients, 34 multiple sclerosis patients and around 20 healthy controls. The research as a whole found: No identical CDR3 amino acid sequences were shared among expanded clones across subjects, suggesting private TCR-beta repertoires in all groups. TCR clonal expansion was highest in HAM/TSP patients and lowest in MS patients, with MS patients falling below even healthy controls. In a phylogenetic analysis, the repertoires of 18 out of 34 MS patients fell into a single cluster of related CDR3 sequences, pointing to a possible signature at the repertoire level. The MS cluster was not associated with any clinical or MRI features, and the authors stated that larger cohorts are needed.

For unsorted PBMC libraries, 2 million PBMCs were used after storage in RNAlater at -80 degrees C until RNA extraction. The multiple sclerosis patients were enrolled in a US clinical protocol that used magnetic resonance imaging to evaluate disease progression. Peripheral blood was subjected to Ficoll-Hypaque density gradient centrifugation to isolate PBMCs, which were then cryopreserved in liquid nitrogen. To synthesize cDNA, template-switch 5'RACE was performed with a primer carrying a 10-nucleotide random unique molecular identifier so that each TCR transcript was tagged. Every sequencing run yielded over 160 million TCR-beta sequences covering 15-18 subjects. The RNeasy kit was used to extract total RNA. Using the KAPA Real-time Library Amplification kit, TCR-beta VDJ regions were amplified with primers for the TCR constant region and the 5'RACE anchor. Sample indexes and Illumina adaptors were added in a first PCR, after which library yield was increased in a second PCR. After Ampure bead purification, the roughly 650 bp TCR product was size-selected on a 2% E-gel SizeSelection system. Before pooling, library quality was assessed on a Bioanalyzer, concentration was determined with Qubit, and library quantification was performed with the Kapa Library Quantification kit. An Illumina HiSeq 2500 was used to sequence the libraries paired-end at 2 x 150 bp. To increase sequence diversity, roughly 24-32% phiX was spiked into each library pool. On the authors' methods: The UMI-based MiGEC pipeline processed quality-filtered reads and removed over 80% of raw TCR sequences during error correction. VDJ genes were aligned to IMGT germline references, and clonotypes were defined by unique CDR3 amino acid sequence plus V-J genes. Clonal expansion, Shannon diversity, and CDR3 relatedness (CalcPairwiseDistances, ClusterSamples) were evaluated with VDJtools, and phylogenetic trees were built with CLCbio workbench. Expanded clones were defined as having at least 8 unique UMIs, based on coefficient-of-variation modelling across technical triplicates. TCRdb handled the public reads itself, with Q25 trimming in fastp and clone calling in MiXCR, and kept productive beta chains. A single entry per CDR3 protein holds the most common genes and DNA from its merged rows. TCRdb, rather than the study authors, made the V and J calls. The sample table contains 20,000 to 30,000 distinct CDR3 sequences; only one count was recorded for over 2% of them. Jointly, the top ten make up 2% to 2.5% of the sample.

This clonotype was detected many times. It lacks a known antigen. No qualities accompany the bases; no much larger clone lies one base away. Sequenced: PBMCs. This clonotype was sampled from a woman between 50 and 59 years old with multiple sclerosis.

CDR3 sequence: CATAQGTSNYGYTF. The nucleotide sequence reads TGTGCCACCGCCCAGGGGACTTCTAACTATGGCTACACCTTC. The chain employs TRBV27 and TRBJ1-2, with a tentative D gene TRBD1 over 6 matching bases. Deletion took 10 bases off V and 0 bases off J, with a span of 15 bases between the germline ends. The cysteine opens and the phenylalanine closes a CDR3 of 14 amino acids. Only the CDR3 region is kept as DNA, spanning 42 bases read in frame from base 1. According to the germline V gene (reference sequence), CDR1 reads MNHEY and CDR2 reads SMNVEV.